This TCR beta chain was documented in a study of cytomegalovirus exposure and HLA in healthy donors (dated by TCRdb to about 2017). Concerning the study at large: According to an earlier analysis of several hundred of the donors, about 190 million T cells yielded 95 million to 140 million unique TCR beta sequences and around 280 Gb of sequence data. An early release covering roughly 600 HLA-typed donors comprised 250 to 350 gigabases of sequencing data and about 90 million unique TCR sequences. Of the roughly 410 genotyped donors, less than 90% were placed in the genetic ancestry cluster associated with self-reported Caucasian donors. The study aimed to test whether signatures of past pathogen exposure could be identified by cataloging public T cell receptors. The study used immunosequencing to profile the T cell repertoires of more than 650 subjects and linked those repertoires to cytomegalovirus serostatus. In addition to the first cohort of around 670 subjects, a separate validation cohort of 120 different subjects was used. The study combined high-throughput TCR immunosequencing, statistical association of individual TCRs with disease status, and machine learning to predict cytomegalovirus infection status. A later analysis re-examined previously published TCR beta repertoires from 600 to 700 donors and added high-resolution HLA genotyping to investigate patterns of TCR occurrence. Rather than drawing on any new phenotypic data, the later analysis identified candidate immune exposures from TCR beta sequences and the way those sequences occurred across donors. An earlier analysis of around 580 of the donors used high-throughput TCR beta sequencing to judge whether each TCR beta V gene segment behaved as functional or pseudogenic. Alongside the repertoire data, information on donor age, sex, ethnicity and CMV serostatus was compiled. A later genetic analysis took genome-wide SNP genotypes for about 55% of the 666 donors and used that subset as a discovery cohort. Every repertoire in the discovery cohort had been generated on one and the same sequencing platform. HLA typing covered class I and class II loci at four-digit resolution. The number of donors typed differed by locus, with 629-630 for A, B, C, DRB1 and DQB1, 522 for DQA1, 606 for DPA1, and under 490 for DPB1. Because of strong linkage in the cohort, four or five DR-DQ haplotypes were treated as single units for association and clustering. Among a few hundred genotyped donors of the cohort, an average of about 240,000 unique TCR beta nucleotide sequences were sequenced per donor, approximately 20% of them non-productive. The study at large found these results: In a later analysis, the rate of TCR association differed among HLA loci, with DRB1 alleles having the most associated TCRs and HLA-C alleles having the fewest. While some public TCRs were present in many individuals, most TCR sequences turned up only very rarely across donors. Strong co-occurrence of HLA alleles, especially DR and DQ, made assigning TCR associations to individual alleles difficult. A cluster of highly shared sequence variants was judged likely to be a technical artifact of the sequencing pipeline. In vitro tests confirmed that a few of the cytomegalovirus-associated TCR beta chains recognize cytomegalovirus antigens. Several of the top co-occurrence clusters appeared to be linked to parvovirus B19, influenza, CMV and Epstein-Barr virus, according to a later analysis. Some IMGT-functional V segments, including TRBV6-2 and TRBV6-3, could not be distinguished by the 87-base-pair reads and were therefore excluded. Compared with equally common non-associated chains, HLA-associated TCR beta chains in a later analysis were more clonally expanded and had lower generation probabilities. Because HLA typing was unavailable for some donors at each locus, only the typed subset was used in association tests. The earlier analysis of 587 of the donors excluded roughly 16 rarely observed V segments, including chromosome 9 orphons, because counts were too low. The study listed 164 TCR beta chains as associated with cytomegalovirus. A further reported finding was that TCR beta sequences accurately predicted the HLA-A and HLA-B alleles for most subjects in the first cohort. Immune exposure information for the cohort was limited to CMV serostatus. A later genetic analysis reported fewer N-insertions in productive TCRs among donors in an Asian-associated ancestry cluster than the roughly 650-donor mean. The classifier was reported to diagnose cytomegalovirus status with high specificity and sensitivity in both the original cohort and the validation cohort. The authors suggested that the approach could potentially be generalized to other disease states and immunological phenotypes. Presence/absence analyses assumed roughly uniform sequencing depth across donors, an assumption that may not hold. Most CMV-associated TCR beta chains appeared to be HLA-restricted in a later analysis, and the HLA associations seemed to be driven largely by CMV exposure. An earlier analysis of approximately 600 of the donors showed that most TCR beta V segments appeared in productive rearrangements either about 87% or about 30% of the time, which broadly matched IMGT annotations. V-gene and J-gene trimming of TCR beta chains was associated with a missense DCLRE1C variant in a later genetic analysis, and the association was replicated in an independent cohort. Correlated functional status among segregating V segments might be attributable to linkage disequilibrium, but an unknown experimental factor could not be ruled out. A later analysis associated approximately 17,000 TCR beta sequences with specific HLA alleles at a false discovery rate of 0.05. Only TCR beta chains were sequenced in this cohort, and the absence of alpha or paired-chain data limited detectable features.

Details on this clone: The clone's antigen remains unknown.

In total, around 600 healthy bone marrow donors made up the cohort. Cohort members were all nominally healthy when sampled, although unrecorded immune exposures were likely present. The donor was CMV seronegative and was included in the group of about 350 seronegative cohort members. A peripheral blood sample was provided by each donor, and peripheral blood mononuclear cells were used for TCR beta sequencing. The Qiagen DNeasy Blood Extraction Kit was used to extract genomic DNA from the blood cell samples. Libraries were constructed by the immunoSEQ multiplex PCR assay. A mixture of 60 forward primers for TCR Vbeta segments and 13 reverse primers for TCR Jbeta segments was used in the multiplex PCR. The CDR3 region of rearranged TCR beta genes was amplified from genomic DNA with a multiplex PCR assay. The Illumina HiSeq System was used to sequence the amplified TCR beta libraries as 87-base-pair reads. Turning to the authors' computational methods: A later analysis counted approximately 76 million unique TCR beta chains across the 670 or so repertoires, and some 11 million of these chains were shared by at least two donors. Raw reads were error-corrected and collapsed into unique sequences by a nearest-neighbor algorithm in which closely related sequences were merged to remove PCR and sequencing errors. Alignment of CDR3 sequences to IMGT reference sequences was used to assign V, D and J gene segments. For a sequence to be retained, at least a six-nucleotide match to both a V gene segment and a J gene segment was required. A rearrangement counted as productive if the CDR3 had no stop codons and remained in frame with V and J, and every other rearrangement counted as non-productive. CDR3 was defined by IMGT convention, running from the second conserved V-encoded cysteine to the conserved J-encoded phenylalanine. The earlier analysis of fewer than 750 of the donors excluded sequences that lacked an unambiguous match to a single V gene segment. An earlier analysis of under 750 of the donors called V segments functional above 56.7% productive rearrangements and segregating when the between-donor standard deviation exceeded 5%. To diagnose cytomegalovirus status from the catalog of TCR beta chain sequences, a statistical classification framework was built. A later analysis assigned V and J genes by comparing TCR nucleotide sequences with IMGT/GENE-DB human TR gene sequences. The TCRdist pipeline was used in a later analysis to assign CDR3 sequences and most-parsimonious VDJ recombination scenarios. In a later analysis, each TCR beta chain was defined by its CDR3 amino acid sequence together with its V-gene family, and reads lacking a unique V-gene family were excluded. As a way to deal with suspected cross-contamination and a sequencing artifact, a later analysis dropped approximately 590 nucleotide sequences that were highly shared and had low generation probability. For each public chain, a later analysis derived a clonal expansion index from normalized ranks of inferred template counts within each repertoire. In a later analysis, generation probabilities were computed using a VDJ recombination model fitted to out-of-frame rearrangements, and the results were checked against IGoR. Hypergeometric tests were used in a later analysis to score TCR-TCR, TCR-HLA and TCR-CMV co-occurrence, with a repertoire-size bias correction applied to the TCR pairs. To estimate false discovery rates, a later analysis permuted the HLA or CMV assignments 20 times. A later analysis grouped co-occurring TCRs with DBSCAN, adding TCRdist sequence similarity when clustering within HLA-allele-positive subsets. Repertoires with fewer than 30,000 or more than 120,000 public chains, plus five repertoires with anomalous nucleotide sharing, were excluded from co-occurrence clustering. The clones in this table, taken by TCRdb from immuneACCESS, are in-frame only. Not every clone is retained; where verified, under half of the shortfall comes from an unresolved V gene, and the cause of the rest is unknown. That table gives V, J and clone size, and the DNA gave D and trimming. The data table for this sample lists tens of thousands of clones. The leading ten clones occupy approximately 1.7% of the sample.

For CDR1 and CDR2, the germline V gene lists SGHAT and FQNNGV. V and J are truncated by 5 bases and 4 bases respectively, leaving an intervening sequence of 15 bases. The CDR3 covers 14 residues, taking in both the cysteine and the phenylalanine. This entry keeps only the CDR3 DNA: 42 bases, framed from base 1. The receptor was derived from a woman in her 30s in good health and CMV-seronegative. The rearranged chain carries TRBV11-2 and TRBJ2-7; the D segment cannot be called with confidence. The sequencing input was PBMCs. In nucleotide form, the sequence is TGTGCCAGCAGCCAGAGCCTGGGCTCGTACGAGCAGTACTTC. The resulting protein is CASSQSLGSYEQYF.